The rows below give T cell receptor beta chains drawn from one sample of a study of blood T cell repertoires in COVID-19. This table comes from immunoSEQ multiplex PCR, and its TCRdb copy is limited to in-frame clones, with some not included. The table includes roughly 52,000 clones, 82% detected once. The sequencing sample was made of peripheral blood. The receptors shown here come from a human donor in a cohort sampled during active or convalescent COVID-19. Both conserved end residues are part of each CDR3. A D gene is named only where the DNA matches it firmly. Where a row states a size, it is once, few, many or the class of an expanded clone; other rows omit it.

>TRBJ2-7|TRBD1|-|TRBV9
TGTGCCAGCAGCGCGAGAGGACAGGGAGACGAGCAGTACTTC
CASSARGQGDEQYF
>TRBJ1-2|-|once|TRBV21-1
TGTGCCAGCAGGTACCGCGGGCCGGCCTATGGCTACACCTTC
CASRYRGPAYGYTF
>TRBJ1-2|TRBD1|-|TRBV5-4
TGTGCCAGCAGCTTTGGGGACAGGGATTATGGCTACACCTTC
CASSFGDRDYGYTF
>TRBJ1-3|-|-|TRBV7-2
TGTGCCAGCAGCTTAACTGGGGGGACTGGAAACACCATATATTTT
CASSLTGGTGNTIYF
>TRBJ2-1|-|once|TRBV18
TGTGCCAGCTCACCACCGCCAGGGCGGAATGAGCAGTTCTTC
CASSPPPGRNEQFF
>TRBJ1-4|-|once|TRBV6-4
TGTGCCAGCAGTGAGATGGGTGGAGGTGAAAAACTGTTTTTT
CASSEMGGGEKLFF
>TRBJ2-6|-|-|TRBV4-1
TGCGCCAGCAGCCAAAGTACGAGCTCTGGGGCCAACGTCCTGACTTTC
CASSQSTSSGANVLTF
>TRBJ1-3|TRBD1|-|TRBV5-4
TGTGCCAGCAGCTTGGCCGGGACAGGGTCTGGAAACACCATATATTTT
CASSLAGTGSGNTIYF
>TRBJ1-1|TRBD1|-|TRBV25-1
TGTGCCAGCAGTGAATACGGGACAGGGGCTTTCACTGAAGCTTTCTTT
CASSEYGTGAFTEAFF
>TRBJ1-5|-|-|TRBV6-2/TRBV6-3
TGTGCCAGCAGTTACCCGGTACTCTATAGAGGCAATCAGCCCCAGCATTTT
CASSYPVLYRGNQPQHF
>TRBJ2-1|TRBD2|-|TRBV19
TGTGCCAGTAGTAACGGACTAGCGGCCTACAATGAGCAGTTCTTC
CASSNGLAAYNEQFF
>TRBJ2-1|-|-|TRBV24-1
TGTGCCACCAGTGATTCCGGACAGCCTTACAATGAGCAGTTCTTC
CATSDSGQPYNEQFF
>TRBJ1-2|-|-|TRBV11-2
TGTGCCAGCAGCTTAGATAGCAGGGGTTATGGCTACACCTTC
CASSLDSRGYGYTF
>TRBJ1-6|TRBD1|-|TRBV18
TGTGCCAGCTCACCAAGGCAGGACAGGCCCGACTATAATTCACCCCTCCACTTT
CASSPRQDRPDYNSPLHF
>TRBJ2-3|TRBD2|-|TRBV29-1
TGCAGCGTCGGGGGGGGGACAGATACGCAGTATTTT
CSVGGGTDTQYF
>TRBJ2-1|TRBD2|-|TRBV19
TGTGCCAGCGGGGGGGCCTTAAATGAGCAGTTCTTC
CASGGALNEQFF
>TRBJ2-1|-|-|TRBV7-9
TGTGCCAGCAGCTCCCTGAGGGGGAATGAGCAGTTCTTC
CASSSLRGNEQFF
>TRBJ1-1|-|-|TRBV6-5
TGTGCCAGCGGCAGATCAGGGATGGCTACTGAAGCTTTCTTT
CASGRSGMATEAFF
>TRBJ1-3|-|-|TRBV4-1
TGCGCCAGCAGCCAAGACAGTCGAAACACCATATATTTT
CASSQDSRNTIYF
>TRBJ1-3|-|-|TRBV29-1
TGCAGCGTTGGGACTTCTGGAAACACCATATATTTT
CSVGTSGNTIYF
>TRBJ2-7|TRBD1|-|TRBV9
TGTGCCAGCAGCCCTCCTCACAGGGACAGCAACGAGCAGTACTTC
CASSPPHRDSNEQYF
>TRBJ1-5|TRBD1|-|TRBV28
TGTGCCAGCAGTCCTCCGACAGGGGGTGGTAATCAGCCCCAGCATTTT
CASSPPTGGGNQPQHF
>TRBJ2-3|TRBD1|once|TRBV6-6
TGTGCCAGCAGTTACCGACAGGGAACAGATACGCAGTATTTT
CASSYRQGTDTQYF
>TRBJ1-6|-|-|TRBV2
TGTGCCAGCTCTCCGGGGTTCCCTAATTCACCCCTCCACTTT
CASSPGFPNSPLHF
>TRBJ1-6|TRBD1|-|TRBV5-1
TGCGCCAGCAGCCGGGACAGGGGAAATTCACCCCTCCACTTT
CASSRDRGNSPLHF
>TRBJ1-5|TRBD1|-|TRBV7-6
TGTGCCAGCAGGGATTCGACAGGGAAACGCAATCAGCCCCAGCATTTT
CASRDSTGKRNQPQHF
>TRBJ2-1|TRBD1|-|TRBV6-6
TGTGCCAGCAGTAGACCACCCCGGACAGGGGACAATGAGCAGTTCTTC
CASSRPPRTGDNEQFF
>TRBJ2-2|-|-|TRBV7-9
TGTGCCAGCAGCTTAGAAACAGACACCGGGGAGCTGTTTTTT
CASSLETDTGELFF
>TRBJ2-6|-|-|TRBV3-1/TRBV3-2
TGTGCCAGCACCCCAAGAGGTGGTGGGGCCAACGTCCTGACTTTC
CASTPRGGGANVLTF
>TRBJ2-5|TRBD2|-|TRBV7-3
TGTGCCAGCAGCCCCGGGGGGGCGGAGACCCAGTACTTC
CASSPGGAETQYF
>TRBJ2-7|-|-|TRBV10-3
TGTGCCACCGCGGGACAGCCGAACTACGAGCAGTACTTC
CATAGQPNYEQYF
>TRBJ1-5|TRBD1|once|TRBV7-6
TGTGCCAGCAGCTGGGGACAGAATCAGCCCCAGCATTTT
CASSWGQNQPQHF
>TRBJ2-1|-|few|TRBV11-3
TGTGCCAGCAGCTCTACACCCACTAGAATTAATGAGCAGTTCTTC
CASSSTPTRINEQFF
>TRBJ1-5|-|once|TRBV12-5
TGTGCTAGTGGTGCAGGGGGCAATCAGCCCCAGCATTTT
CASGAGGNQPQHF
>TRBJ2-7|TRBD2|-|TRBV6-6
TGTGCCAGCAGCCTTCTAGCGGGGGGGCCCTACGAGCAGTACTTC
CASSLLAGGPYEQYF
>TRBJ1-5|TRBD1|-|TRBV6-5
TGTGCCAGCAGTCGGGACAGGGGAAGGTTTCAGCCCCAGCATTTT
CASSRDRGRFQPQHF
>TRBJ1-3|-|few|TRBV19
TGTGCCAGTAGAGAAACAGGGAATGGAAACACCATATATTTT
CASRETGNGNTIYF
>TRBJ2-3|-|-|TRBV7-9
TGTGCCAGCAGCTTAGATCGGACTACCACAGATACGCAGTATTTT
CASSLDRTTTDTQYF
>TRBJ2-5|-|few|TRBV5-1
TGCGCCAGCAGCCCGGGACAAACACAAGAGACCCAGTACTTC
CASSPGQTQETQYF
>TRBJ1-1|TRBD1|-|TRBV6-5
TGTGCCAGCAGCCGCACAGGGGGCAGGGGAACTGAAGCTTTCTTT
CASSRTGGRGTEAFF
>TRBJ1-4|TRBD1|-|TRBV19
TGTGCCAGTAGTCCTTTGGGACAGTGGGATGAAAAACTGTTTTTT
CASSPLGQWDEKLFF
>TRBJ1-2|TRBD1|-|TRBV4-2
TGTGCCAGCAGCCAAGATCTTGACAGGGCCTATGGCTACACCTTC
CASSQDLDRAYGYTF
>TRBJ1-6|TRBD1|-|TRBV18
TGTGCCAGCTCACTAGGGGGCTGGGAATCACCCCTCCACTTT
CASSLGGWESPLHF
>TRBJ2-7|TRBD2|once|TRBV19
TGTGCCAGTAGTAGGGACTATTTCAGCGAGCAGTACTTC
CASSRDYFSEQYF